The 21 T cell receptor beta chains below come from one sample, sequenced in a study of Tregs in tolerant kidney transplant recipients. The method was immunoSEQ multiplex PCR; TCRdb's version includes in-frame clones alone and lacks a portion of them. Here the sample spans roughly 250,000 clones, roughly four fifths being singletons. The sequencing input was CD4+ T cells from blood. These receptors all come from a human donor in good health.

The chain has TRBV19 and TRBJ1-1; 9 nucleotides line up with TRBD1. The CDR3 spans 15 residues. Germline CDR1 reads LNHDA; CDR2 reads SQIVND (reference sequence). J gave up 5 bases and V 3 bases, and 7 bases lay outside the gene matches. CDR3 nucleotide sequence: TGTGCCAGTAGTATCCGGGACAGGGTGCTTACTGAAGCTTTCTTT. This translates into CASSIRDRVLTEAFF.

This chain links TRBV6-5 with TRBJ2-1, with TRBD2 identical over 14 bases. Germline loops: CDR1 MNHEY, CDR2 SVGAGI. The length of the CDR3 is 15 residues. Trimming at V came to 6 bases and at J to 8 bases, leaving 6 bases not matched to a gene. CDR3 region: CASSWGTSGSHEQFF. DNA of the CDR3: TGTGCCAGCAGCTGGGGGACTAGCGGGAGCCATGAGCAGTTCTTC.

This chain links TRBV18 with TRBJ2-7; perhaps TRBD2 as D (5 bases). The CDR3 runs to 16 residues. V was clipped by 0 bases and J by 3 bases, with 15 bases between them. Per the germline V gene, CDR1 is KGHSH and CDR2 is LQKENI. The CDR3: CASSPPGTGRNYEQYF. Here the CDR3 DNA reads TGTGCCAGCTCACCACCGGGAACGGGAAGAAACTACGAGCAGTACTTC. The entire variable domain, with the rest obtained from reference TRBV18 and TRBJ2-7, is as follows: NAGVMQNPRHLVRRRGQEARLRCSPMKGHSHVYWYRQLPEEGLKFMVYLQKENIIDESGMPKERFSAEFPKEGPSILRIQQVVRGDSAAYFCASSPPGTGRNYEQYFGPGTRLTVT.

The chain has TRBV18 and TRBJ2-7, with D tentatively TRBD2 (5 bases). V shed 3 bases and J shed 6 bases, with 15 bases lying between them. In germline, CDR1 is KGHSH, CDR2 LQKENI. The CDR3 runs to 14 residues. DNA of the CDR3: TGTGCCAGCTCACCCTCCGCTAGCCACGCCGAGCAGTACTTC. Encoded protein: CASSPSASHAEQYF.

The gene calls are TRBV10-2 and TRBJ2-3; D perhaps matches TRBD2 (6 bases). The CDR3 is made up of 16 amino acids. The germline CDR1 and CDR2 sequences are WSHSY and SAAADI. The ends were cut back, 2 bases at V and 4 bases at J, with 16 bases in the middle. CDR3 protein: CASSERRGGTPDTQYF. The CDR3 nucleotides are TGCGCCAGCAGTGAGCGGAGGGGAGGAACCCCAGATACGCAGTATTTT.

The chain uses TRBV5-1 and TRBJ2-2; no clear D gene. The CDR3 has 13 residues. CDR1 is SGHRS, CDR2 YFSETQ, per germline. Trimming took off 5 bases at V and 1 base at J, with 6 bases between the two ends. The CDR3 DNA reads TGCGCCAGCAGGGCAAAGAACACCGGGGAGCTGTTTTTT. Its translation is CASRAKNTGELFF.

J is TRBJ2-3 and V is TRBV30, with TRBD2 matching over 11 bases. The CDR3 is made up of 14 amino acids. Trimming cost V 1 base and J 3 bases; bases outside gene matches: 0. Germline CDR1 and CDR2: GTSNPN and SVGIG (reference sequence). The chain's CDR3 is CAWSGLAGTDTQYF. For the CDR3, the DNA is TGTGCCTGGAGTGGACTAGCGGGAACAGATACGCAGTATTTT.

This clone was seen only a few times. The chain is built from TRBV6-6 and TRBJ1-2; D remains ambiguous. Germline-derived CDR1 and CDR2 are MNHNY and SVGAGI (reference sequence). With 6 bases removed from V and 5 bases from J, the gap between germline ends came to 16 bases. The CDR3 is 14 amino acids. CDR3 DNA: TGTGCCAGCAGAGGCAGGACCCTCCAATATGGCTACACCTTC. Protein product: CASRGRTLQYGYTF.

The chain recombines TRBV7-6 with TRBJ1-6; D remains unclear. Germline V gene lookup returns CDR1 SGHVS and CDR2 FNYEAQ. Trimming took 5 bases from V and 7 from J, leaving 15 bases between them. The length of the CDR3 is 15 residues. This chain's CDR3 is CASSASRGRNSPLHF. CDR3 nucleotides: TGTGCCAGCAGCGCCTCACGGGGTCGAAATTCACCCCTCCACTTT.

The J gene is TRBJ2-3, the V gene TRBV2; 10 nucleotides match TRBD2. Germline lookup yields CDR1 SNHLY and CDR2 FYNNEI. This CDR3 has 15 residues. V lost 6 bases and J lost 1; bases outside the gene matches: 4. The CDR3 here is CASSRTSGGTDTQYF. Here the CDR3 DNA reads TGTGCCAGCAGCCGGACTAGCGGAGGCACAGATACGCAGTATTTT.

The rearrangement joins TRBV7-2 to TRBJ2-7; D is unclear. The V end was cut by 0 bases, the J end by 3 bases, with 12 bases between. The CDR3 sequence is 15 residues long. The germline CDR1 and CDR2 sequences are SGHTA and FQGNSA. CDR3 bases: TGTGCCAGCAGCTTAGCCCCTCTTAGTTTCTACGAGCAGTACTTC. The encoded protein is CASSLAPLSFYEQYF.

The V call is TRBV5-1, the J call TRBJ2-5, with D possibly called TRBD1 or TRBD2 (5 bases each). The V gene's germline CDR1 is SGHRS and CDR2 YFSETQ. This CDR3 region has 13 residues. The V gene lost 4 bases and the J gene lost 2 bases, with 9 bases spanning the gap. As DNA, the CDR3 is TGCGCCAGCAGCCGAGGGGAACAAGAGACCCAGTACTTC. It yields the protein CASSRGEQETQYF.

V and J are TRBV18 and TRBJ2-7, with TRBD2 matching 12 bases. The germline V gene encodes CDR1 KGHSH and CDR2 LQKENI. V dropped 6 bases and J dropped 3; count of bases not matched to a gene: 9. This CDR3 region has 16 residues. In nucleotides, the CDR3 is TGTGCCAGCTCCCTGCTAGCGGGAGGGGCAGGCTACGAGCAGTACTTC. Translation gives CASSLLAGGAGYEQYF.

The chain combines TRBV5-4 with TRBJ2-7; TRBD1 matches at 10 bases. With 0 bases clipped from V and 11 bases from J, the junction kept 14 bases outside the gene matches. The germline V gene encodes CDR1 SGHNT and CDR2 YYREEE (reference sequence). The CDR3 has 16 amino acids. The CDR3 protein is CASSLDQFGDRGEEYF. CDR3 bases: TGTGCCAGCAGCTTGGATCAATTTGGGGACAGGGGAGAGGAGTACTTC.

This clone was detected only once. The chain couples TRBV19 to TRBJ1-6, with D hard to call. In germline, CDR1 is LNHDA, CDR2 SQIVND (reference sequence). The CDR3 is made up of 14 amino acids. Trimming cost V 4 bases and J 9 bases, with 13 bases left between them. CDR3 in DNA: TGTGCCAGTAGTAGGGGAGACCGGATTTCACCCCTCCACTTT. The encoded protein is CASSRGDRISPLHF.

This chain joins TRBV6-5 and TRBJ2-7; TRBD2 is a possible D gene (6 bases). The CDR3 is 15 residues long. The V end was cut by 7 bases, the J end by 6 bases, with 22 bases between. Germline values: CDR1 MNHEY, CDR2 SVGAGI. CDR3 region: CASKDTPAGVSEQYF. CDR3 nucleotides: TGTGCCAGCAAAGATACCCCAGCGGGTGTAAGCGAGCAGTACTTC.

This clone was detected only once. The chain recombines TRBV5-6 with TRBJ2-2; 10 bases line up with TRBD2. The CDR3 runs to 16 residues. The V gene's germline CDR1 is SGHDT and CDR2 YYEEEE. The junction had 7 bases not matched to a gene; V was cut back by 1 base and J by 7 bases. The CDR3 DNA follows: TGTGCCAGCAGCTTGTATCTAGCGGGGGCTATCGGGGAGCTGTTTTTT. Its translation: CASSLYLAGAIGELFF.

V is TRBV6-5 and J is TRBJ1-1, with D perhaps matching TRBD1 (6 bases). Germline-derived CDR1 and CDR2 are MNHEY and SVGAGI. V was clipped by 4 bases and J by 1 base, with 10 bases between them. This CDR3 contains 14 residues. CDR3 DNA: TGTGCCAGCAGTTCCGGGACATGGAACACTGAAGCTTTCTTT. Translated: CASSSGTWNTEAFF.

In nucleotides, the CDR3 is TGCGCCAGCAGCTCACTAGCGGTCGAGGGAAGTGAGCAGTTCTTC. It is translated as CASSSLAVEGSEQFF. The V gene is TRBV5-1, the J gene TRBJ2-1; 8 bases align to TRBD2. Looked up from germline, CDR1 is SGHRS and CDR2 is YFSETQ. CDR3 length: 15 amino acids. J gave up 9 bases and V 3 bases, and 11 bases lay outside the gene matches.

The chain has TRBV19 and TRBJ1-3; D is undetermined. The CDR3 has 13 residues. CDR1 and CDR2 (germline): LNHDA, SQIVND (reference sequence). V dropped 5 bases and J dropped 2 bases, with 7 bases sitting between them. This CDR3 reads CASSVRAGNTIYF. Here the CDR3 DNA reads TGTGCCAGTAGTGTGAGGGCTGGAAACACCATATATTTT.

The chain uses TRBV27 and TRBJ1-2; 11 bases line up with TRBD1. CDR1 MNHEY and CDR2 SMNVEV come from the germline V gene (reference sequence). Losses at the gene ends were 3 bases for V and 6 bases for J; bases not matched to a gene: 3. The CDR3 loop spans 14 amino acids. The CDR3 DNA reads TGTGCCAGCAGTTTGGACAGGGGGCTCGATGGCTACACCTTC. This encodes CASSLDRGLDGYTF.